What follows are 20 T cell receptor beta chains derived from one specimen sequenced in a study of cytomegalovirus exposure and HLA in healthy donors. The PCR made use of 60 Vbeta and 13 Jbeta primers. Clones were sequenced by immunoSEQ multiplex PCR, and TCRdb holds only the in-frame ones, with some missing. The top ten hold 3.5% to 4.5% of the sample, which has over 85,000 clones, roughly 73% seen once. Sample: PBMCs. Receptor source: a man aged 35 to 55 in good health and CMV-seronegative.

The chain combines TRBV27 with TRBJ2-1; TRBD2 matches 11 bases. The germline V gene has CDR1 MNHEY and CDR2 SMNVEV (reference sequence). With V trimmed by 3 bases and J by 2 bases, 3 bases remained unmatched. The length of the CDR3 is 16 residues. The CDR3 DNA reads TGTGCCAGCAGTTTCGTAGCGGGGGGGCCCTACAATGAGCAGTTCTTC. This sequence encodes CASSFVAGGPYNEQFF.

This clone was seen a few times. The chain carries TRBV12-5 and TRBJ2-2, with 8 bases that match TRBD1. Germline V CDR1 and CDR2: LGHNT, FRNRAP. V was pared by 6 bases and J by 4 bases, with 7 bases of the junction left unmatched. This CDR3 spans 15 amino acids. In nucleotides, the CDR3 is TGTGCTAGTGGCCCCGGACAGGGCACCACCGGGGAGCTGTTTTTT. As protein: CASGPGQGTTGELFF.

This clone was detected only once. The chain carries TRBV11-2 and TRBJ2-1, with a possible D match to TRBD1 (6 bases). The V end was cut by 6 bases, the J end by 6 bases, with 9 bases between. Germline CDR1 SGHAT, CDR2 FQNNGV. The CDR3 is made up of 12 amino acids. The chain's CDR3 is CASRAGANEQFF. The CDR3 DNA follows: TGTGCCAGCAGGGCAGGGGCCAATGAGCAGTTCTTC.

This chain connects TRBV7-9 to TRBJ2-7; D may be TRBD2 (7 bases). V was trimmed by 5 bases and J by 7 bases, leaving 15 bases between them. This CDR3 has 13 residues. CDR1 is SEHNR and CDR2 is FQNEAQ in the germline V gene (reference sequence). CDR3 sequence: CASSDRGAGEQYF. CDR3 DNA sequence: TGTGCCAGCAGCGACCGGGGGGCGGGGGAGCAGTACTTC.

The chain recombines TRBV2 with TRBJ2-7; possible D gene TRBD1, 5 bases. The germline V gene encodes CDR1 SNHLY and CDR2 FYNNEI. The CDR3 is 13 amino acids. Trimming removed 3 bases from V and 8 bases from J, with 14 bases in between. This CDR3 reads CASSDRQGLKQYF. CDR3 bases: TGTGCCAGCAGTGATCGGCAGGGTCTCAAGCAGTACTTC.

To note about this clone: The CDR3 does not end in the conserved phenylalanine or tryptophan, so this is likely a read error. The CDR3 DNA reads as TGTGCCAGCAGCTCCGGGGGTGCCAAAAACATTCAGTACGTC. Translation: CASSSGGAKNIQYV. The rearrangement links TRBV6-6 to TRBJ2-4, with D maybe TRBD2 (6 bases). Germline V lookup: CDR1 MNHNY, CDR2 SVGAGI (reference sequence). Trimming took off 6 bases at V and 1 base at J, with 10 bases between the two ends. The CDR3 is 14 amino acids.

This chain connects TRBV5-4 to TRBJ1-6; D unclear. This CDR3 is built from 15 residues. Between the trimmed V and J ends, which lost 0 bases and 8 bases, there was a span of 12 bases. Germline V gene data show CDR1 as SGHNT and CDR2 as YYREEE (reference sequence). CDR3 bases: TGTGCCAGCAGCTTGGATGAGTACTCTCATTCACCCCTCCACTTT. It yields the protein CASSLDEYSHSPLHF. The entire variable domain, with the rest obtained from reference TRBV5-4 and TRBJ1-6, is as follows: ETGVTQSPTHLIKTRGQQVTLRCSSQSGHNTVSWYQQALGQGPQFIFQYYREEENGRGNFPPRFSGLQFPNYSSELNVNALELDDSALYLCASSLDEYSHSPLHFGNGTRLTVT.

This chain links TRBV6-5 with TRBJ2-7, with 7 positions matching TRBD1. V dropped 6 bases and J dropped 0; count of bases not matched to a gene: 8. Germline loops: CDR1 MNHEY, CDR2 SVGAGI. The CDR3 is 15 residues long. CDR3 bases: TGTGCCAGCAGGAGAGGGGGCCCCAGCTCCTACGAGCAGTACTTC. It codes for CASRRGGPSSYEQYF.

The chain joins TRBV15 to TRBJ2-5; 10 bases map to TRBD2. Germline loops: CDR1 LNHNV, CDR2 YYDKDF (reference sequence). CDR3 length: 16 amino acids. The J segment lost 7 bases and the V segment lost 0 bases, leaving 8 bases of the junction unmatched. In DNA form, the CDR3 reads TGTGCCACCAGCAGAGAGCTAGCGGGGGCCGGAGGGACCCAGTACTTC. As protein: CATSRELAGAGGTQYF. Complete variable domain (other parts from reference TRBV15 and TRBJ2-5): DAMVIQNPRYQVTQFGKPVTLSCSQTLNHNVMYWYQQKSSQAPKLLFHYYDKDFNNEADTPDNFQSRRPNTSFCFLDIRSPGLGDTAMYLCATSRELAGAGGTQYFGPGTRLLVL.

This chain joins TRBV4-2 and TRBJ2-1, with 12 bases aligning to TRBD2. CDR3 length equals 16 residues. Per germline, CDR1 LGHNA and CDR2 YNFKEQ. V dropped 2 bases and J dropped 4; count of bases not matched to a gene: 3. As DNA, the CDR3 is TGTGCCAGCAGCCAATCTACTAGCGGGGGGTACAATGAGCAGTTCTTC. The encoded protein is CASSQSTSGGYNEQFF.

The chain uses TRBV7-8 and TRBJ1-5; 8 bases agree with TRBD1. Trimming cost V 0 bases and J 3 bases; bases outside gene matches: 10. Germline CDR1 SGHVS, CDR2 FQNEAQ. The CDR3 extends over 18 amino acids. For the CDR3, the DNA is TGTGCCAGCAGCTTAGCGATCCCCGGGACAGGCACCAATCAGCCCCAGCATTTT. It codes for CASSLAIPGTGTNQPQHF.

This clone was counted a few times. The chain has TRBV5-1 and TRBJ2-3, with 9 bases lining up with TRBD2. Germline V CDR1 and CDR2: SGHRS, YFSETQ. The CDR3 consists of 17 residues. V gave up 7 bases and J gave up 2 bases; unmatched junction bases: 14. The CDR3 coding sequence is TGCGCCAGCCGTCTAGGAGCGAGCGGGGGGTTCACAGATACGCAGTATTTT. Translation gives CASRLGASGGFTDTQYF.

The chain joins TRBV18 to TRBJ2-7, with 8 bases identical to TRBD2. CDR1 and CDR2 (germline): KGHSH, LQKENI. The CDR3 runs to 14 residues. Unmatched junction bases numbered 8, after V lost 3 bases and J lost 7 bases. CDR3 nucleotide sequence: TGTGCCAGCTCACCGGGCGGGGGGATGAGGGAGCAGTACTTC. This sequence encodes CASSPGGGMREQYF.

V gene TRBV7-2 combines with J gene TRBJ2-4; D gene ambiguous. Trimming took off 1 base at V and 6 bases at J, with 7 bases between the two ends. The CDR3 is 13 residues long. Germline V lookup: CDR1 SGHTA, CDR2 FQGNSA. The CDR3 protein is CASSLEHRNIQYF. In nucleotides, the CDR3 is TGTGCCAGCAGCTTAGAACACCGAAACATTCAGTACTTC. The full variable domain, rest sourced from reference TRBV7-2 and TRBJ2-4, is GAGVSQSPSNKVTEKGKDVELRCDPISGHTALYWYRQSLGQGLEFLIYFQGNSAPDKSGLPSDRFSAERTGGSVSTLTIQRTQQEDSAVYLCASSLEHRNIQYFGAGTRLSVL.

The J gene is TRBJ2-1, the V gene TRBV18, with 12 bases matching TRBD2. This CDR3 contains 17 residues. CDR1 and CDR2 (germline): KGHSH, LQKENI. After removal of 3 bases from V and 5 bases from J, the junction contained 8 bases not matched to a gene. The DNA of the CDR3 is TGTGCCAGCTCACCTCGGCCTAGCGGGGGGGCAAACAATGAGCAGTTCTTC. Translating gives CASSPRPSGGANNEQFF.

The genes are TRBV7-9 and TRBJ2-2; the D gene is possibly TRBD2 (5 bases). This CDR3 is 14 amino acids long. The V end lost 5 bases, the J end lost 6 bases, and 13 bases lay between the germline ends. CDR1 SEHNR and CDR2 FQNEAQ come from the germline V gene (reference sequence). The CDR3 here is CASSLRGSAGELFF. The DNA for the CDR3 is TGTGCCAGCAGCCTCCGGGGTAGCGCCGGGGAGCTGTTTTTT. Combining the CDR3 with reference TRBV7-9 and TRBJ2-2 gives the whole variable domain DTGVSQNPRHKITKRGQNVTFRCDPISEHNRLYWYRQTLGQGPEFLTYFQNEAQLEKSRLLSDRFSAERPKGSFSTLEIQRTEQGDSAMYLCASSLRGSAGELFFGEGSRLTVL.

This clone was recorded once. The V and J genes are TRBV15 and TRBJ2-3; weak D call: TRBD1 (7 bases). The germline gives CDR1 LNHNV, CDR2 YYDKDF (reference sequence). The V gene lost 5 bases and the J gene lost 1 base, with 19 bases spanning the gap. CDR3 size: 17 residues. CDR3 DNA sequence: TGTGCCACCAGCCAAACGCCGCAGGGGGGAGGCACAGATACGCAGTATTTT. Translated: CATSQTPQGGGTDTQYF.

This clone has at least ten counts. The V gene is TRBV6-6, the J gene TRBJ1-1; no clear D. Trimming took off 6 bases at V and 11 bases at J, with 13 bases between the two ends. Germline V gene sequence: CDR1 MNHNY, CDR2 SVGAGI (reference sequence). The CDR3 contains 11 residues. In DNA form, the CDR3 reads TGTGCCAGCAGCCAGGACCGGAGGGCTTTCTTT. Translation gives CASSQDRRAFF.

The CDR3 is CSARGPAREAFF. The CDR3 region has the DNA TGCAGCGCCCGAGGGCCAGCCCGTGAAGCTTTCTTT. This rearrangement joins TRBV29-1 to TRBJ1-1, with no clear D. Germline assignment: CDR1 SQVTM and CDR2 ANQGSEA. This CDR3 region has 12 residues. Trimming stripped 7 bases from V and 7 bases from J, with 16 bases between.

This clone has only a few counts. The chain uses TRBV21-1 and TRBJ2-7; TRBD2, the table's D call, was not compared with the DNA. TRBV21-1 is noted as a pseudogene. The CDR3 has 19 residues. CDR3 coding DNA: TGTGCCAGCAGCAACCGGGTGACTAGCGGGGGGGCCGGTTTAGACGAGCAGTACTTC. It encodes CASSNRVTSGGAGLDEQYF.